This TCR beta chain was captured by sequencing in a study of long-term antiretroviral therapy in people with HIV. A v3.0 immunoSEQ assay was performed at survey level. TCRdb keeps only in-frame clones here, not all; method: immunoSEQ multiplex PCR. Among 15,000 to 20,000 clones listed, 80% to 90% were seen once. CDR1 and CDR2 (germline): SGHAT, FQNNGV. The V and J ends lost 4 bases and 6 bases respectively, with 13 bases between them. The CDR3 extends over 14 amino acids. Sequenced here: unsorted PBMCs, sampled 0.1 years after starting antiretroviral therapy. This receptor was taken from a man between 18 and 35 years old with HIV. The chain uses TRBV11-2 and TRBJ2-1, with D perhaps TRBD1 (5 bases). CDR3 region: CASSSGSTGNEQFF. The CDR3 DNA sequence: TGTGCCAGCAGCTCCGGAAGTACAGGCAATGAGCAGTTCTTC.